One and the same sample provided the 13 T cell receptor beta chains below, sequenced in a study of identical twins. TCRdb analysed the 5' RACE reads with MiXCR anew, one entry per CDR3 protein. The sample has fewer than 650,000 distinct CDR3 sequences; roughly 6.6% are singletons. The same data also contributed to another study, on yellow fever vaccine responses in identical twins.

The sequenced material came from PBMCs. These TCRs come from a woman aged 18 to 35 in good health.

This clonotype was detected only a few times. V is TRBV7-2 and J is TRBJ2-7; D assignment may be TRBD1 or TRBD2 (6 bases each). The germline V gene has CDR1 SGHTA and CDR2 FQGNSA. The CDR3 extends over 14 amino acids. Trimming removed 7 bases from V and 2 bases from J, with 15 bases in between. CDR3 in amino acids: CASKKGVAAYEQYF. CDR3 coding DNA: TGTGCCAGCAAAAAGGGGGTAGCGGCCTACGAGCAGTACTTC.

The chain joins TRBV6-5 to TRBJ2-3, with 10 bases identical to TRBD2. The CDR3 consists of 16 residues. The V segment lost 0 bases and the J segment 5 bases; nucleotides outside the gene matches: 5. Germline loops: CDR1 MNHEY, CDR2 SVGAGI. CDR3 region: CASSYSGLAGVDTQYF. In nucleotides, the CDR3 is TGTGCCAGCAGTTACTCTGGGCTAGCGGGAGTAGATACGCAGTATTTT.

The CDR3 sequence: CASRLQSGSSPLHF. CDR3 nucleotides: TGTGCCAGCAGATTACAGTCGGGCAGTTCACCCCTCCACTTT. The chain has TRBV12-3 or TRBV12-4 and TRBJ1-6; no clear D. Trimming stripped 6 bases from V and 9 bases from J, with 15 bases between. This CDR3 is 14 amino acids long.

The sample holds many counts of this clonotype. The V call is TRBV10-2, the J call TRBJ2-7; TRBD1 aligns across 8 bases. The CDR3 is made up of 15 amino acids. With 3 bases clipped from V and 2 bases from J, the junction kept 6 bases outside the gene matches. The germline V gene encodes CDR1 WSHSY and CDR2 SAAADI. CDR3 in amino acids: CASSDYGTGPYEQYV. In DNA form, the CDR3 reads TGCGCCAGCAGTGACTACGGGACAGGTCCCTACGAGCAGTACGTC.

In this sample, this clonotype turned up a few times. The chain couples TRBV9 to TRBJ1-3; D uncertain. From germline, CDR1 is SGDLS and CDR2 YYNGEE. Deletions cut 0 bases from V and 0 bases from J, with 13 bases between. The CDR3 consists of 17 residues. The CDR3 sequence is CASSVGVKVTSGNTIYF. CDR3 nucleotides: TGTGCCAGCAGCGTAGGGGTGAAGGTGACCTCTGGAAACACCATATATTTT. Based on the CDR3 plus reference TRBV9 and TRBJ1-3, the full variable domain is DSGVTQTPKHLITATGQRVTLRCSPRSGDLSVYWYQQSLDQGLQFLIQYYNGEERAKGNILERFSAQQFPDLHSELNLSSLELGDSALYFCASSVGVKVTSGNTIYFGEGSWLTVV.

This clonotype was recorded many times. V usage is TRBV20-1 and J usage is TRBJ2-3; no firm D call. This CDR3 contains 10 residues. The germline V and J ends were trimmed by 3 bases and 6 bases, with 4 bases remaining between them. Germline CDR1 DFQATT, CDR2 SNEGSKA (reference sequence). This CDR3 reads CSASRDTQYF. The CDR3 region has the DNA TGCAGTGCTAGTAGGGATACGCAGTATTTT.

This clonotype has only a few counts. The CDR3, as DNA: TGCGCCAGCAGCTTGCCTGGCCAGAACGGCAATGAGCAGTTCTTC. Amino acid sequence: CASSLPGQNGNEQFF. The rearrangement links TRBV5-1 to TRBJ2-1; the D is unclear. Trimming pared 1 base from V and 6 bases from J, leaving 14 bases between. This CDR3 region has 15 residues. Germline V gene sequence: CDR1 SGHRS, CDR2 YFSETQ.

This clonotype was observed a few times. V usage is TRBV2 and J usage is TRBJ2-1, with 8 nucleotides matching TRBD1. The CDR3 spans 15 residues. Germline V lookup: CDR1 SNHLY, CDR2 FYNNEI. The V and J ends lost 3 bases and 2 bases, in that order; junction bases with no gene match: 3. The CDR3 nucleotides read TGTGCCAGCAGTGACCCAGGGGGCGCCTACAATGAGCAGTTCTTC. This encodes CASSDPGGAYNEQFF.

This clonotype was recorded a few times. This rearrangement joins TRBV29-1 to TRBJ2-1, with D perhaps TRBD1 (6 bases). The germline V gene encodes CDR1 SQVTM and CDR2 ANQGSEA. The CDR3 loop spans 14 amino acids. V was trimmed by 0 bases and J by 7 bases, leaving 13 bases between them. The chain's CDR3 is CSVEEGAKTNEQFF. In DNA, the CDR3 is TGCAGCGTTGAAGAGGGGGCCAAGACGAATGAGCAGTTCTTC.

Here the CDR3 reads CASSDFRGQQETQYF. The CDR3 DNA follows: TGTGCCAGCAGTGATTTTAGGGGACAGCAAGAGACCCAGTACTTC. The V and J genes are TRBV6-1 and TRBJ2-5; TRBD1 matches at 7 bases. Germline CDR1 MNHNS, CDR2 SASEGT. V lost 3 bases, J lost 2 bases, and 6 bases stayed unmatched. This CDR3 comprises 15 residues.

The chain joins TRBV20-1 to TRBJ2-1, with a weak D call TRBD2 (6 bases). The V end lost 3 bases, the J end lost 10 bases, and 28 bases lay between the germline ends. The length of the CDR3 is 17 residues. The V gene's germline CDR1 is DFQATT and CDR2 SNEGSKA (reference sequence). The CDR3 reads CSASSGEIPGGVKEQFF. CDR3 sequence (DNA): TGCAGTGCTAGTTCTGGGGAAATCCCCGGGGGAGTCAAAGAGCAGTTCTTC.

This clonotype has a count of ten or more. This chain links TRBV5-1 with TRBJ1-5; maybe TRBD1 (5 bases). This CDR3 region has 19 residues. The germline V gene encodes CDR1 SGHRS and CDR2 YFSETQ. Trimming pared 1 base from V and 6 bases from J, leaving 26 bases between. The CDR3 protein is CASSLFSLRTGQGLQPQHF. CDR3 nucleotide sequence: TGCGCCAGCAGCTTGTTCAGCCTTCGAACGGGCCAGGGCCTTCAGCCCCAGCATTTT.

This clonotype appeared a few times. V is TRBV29-1 and J is TRBJ1-1, with D hard to call. Between the trimmed V and J ends, which lost 5 bases and 0 bases, there was a span of 4 bases. The CDR3 is 11 amino acids. The germline CDR1 and CDR2 sequences are SQVTM and ANQGSEA. The CDR3 DNA sequence: TGCAGCGTTTTAATGAACACTGAAGCTTTCTTT. Translation: CSVLMNTEAFF.